Listed here are 23 T cell receptor beta chains from one sample, sequenced in a study of T cell responses to AZD1222 COVID-19 vaccine. Using immunoSEQ multiplex PCR, the repertoire was profiled, and TCRdb retains in-frame clones only, with some absent. The table shows around 100,000 clones, with around 81% occurring only once. Sequences were derived from peripheral blood, sampled on day 0 of AZD1222 vaccination. The receptor set was obtained from an adult in good health.

V and J are TRBV7-9 and TRBJ1-6, with D hard to call. V was shortened by 1 base and J by 10 bases, with 2 bases between the two germline ends. Germline V gives CDR1 SEHNR, CDR2 FQNEAQ (reference sequence). The CDR3 length is 11 residues. CDR3 in DNA: TGTGCCAGCAGCTTAGAGTCACCCCTCCACTTT. Translated: CASSLESPLHF.

This clone was seen more than once but under ten times. V is TRBV6-5 and J is TRBJ1-4; possibly TRBD1 for D (5 bases). The V gene's germline CDR1 is MNHEY and CDR2 SVGAGI. V lost 7 bases and J lost 8, with 17 bases in between. This CDR3 contains 14 residues. CDR3 coding DNA: TGTGCCAGCACCACACCAGGGTTCGGCGAAAAACTGTTTTTT. This codes for CASTTPGFGEKLFF.

The V gene is TRBV7-2, the J gene TRBJ2-3; D is undetermined. V was pared by 3 bases and J by 1 base, with 11 bases between. There are 15 residues in the CDR3. Germline-derived CDR1 and CDR2 are SGHTA and FQGNSA. As DNA, the CDR3 is TGTGCCAGCAGCTTTGCCACCAAGGGCACAGATACGCAGTATTTT. Its protein is CASSFATKGTDTQYF.

This chain joins TRBV19 and TRBJ2-1, with TRBD2 matching 8 bases. CDR3 length equals 15 residues. Looked up from germline, CDR1 is LNHDA and CDR2 is SQIVND (reference sequence). J lost 9 bases, V lost 9 bases, and 16 bases had no gene match. The CDR3 loop is CASRPSGRDIGEQFF. The CDR3 DNA follows: TGTGCCAGCCGTCCTAGCGGGCGTGATATTGGTGAGCAGTTCTTC.

The CDR3: CASSPRGTEARDTQYF. In DNA, the CDR3 is TGCGCCAGCAGCCCGAGGGGGACCGAAGCCAGAGATACGCAGTATTTT. The chain employs TRBV5-1 and TRBJ2-3, with a weak D call TRBD1 (6 bases). The CDR3 consists of 16 residues. Between the trimmed V and J ends, which lost 4 bases and 5 bases, there was a span of 20 bases. CDR1 is SGHRS, CDR2 YFSETQ, per germline.

V is TRBV5-1 and J is TRBJ1-5, with TRBD1 matching 8 bases. V dropped 4 bases and J dropped 5; count of bases not matched to a gene: 8. This CDR3 region has 15 residues. Per the germline V gene, CDR1 is SGHRS and CDR2 is YFSETQ. The CDR3 sequence: CASSPTTGDDQPQHF. Here the CDR3 DNA reads TGCGCCAGCAGCCCAACGACAGGGGATGATCAGCCCCAGCATTTT.

In DNA form, the CDR3 reads TGTGCCAGCAGTGAAGAAAGGACGGTGAACACTGAAGCTTTCTTT. Amino acids: CASSEERTVNTEAFF. The chain is built from TRBV6-1 and TRBJ1-1; no clear D. The V gene's germline CDR1 is MNHNS and CDR2 SASEGT. The V and J ends lost 1 base and 0 bases respectively, with 9 bases between them. The CDR3 sequence is 15 residues long.

The rearrangement links TRBV21-1 to TRBJ1-5. TRBV21-1 is recorded as a pseudogene. The CDR3 is 15 amino acids. CDR3 amino acids: CASSKCKDSNQPQHF. The CDR3 nucleotides are TGTGCCAGCAGCAAATGTAAGGACTCCAATCAGCCCCAGCATTTT.

The chain carries TRBV28 and TRBJ2-2; a weak D match, TRBD2 (5 bases). Germline CDR1 MDHEN, CDR2 SYDVKM. CDR3 size: 15 residues. Deletions cut 2 bases from V and 0 bases from J, with 7 bases between. CDR3: CASSLGGPNTGELFF. CDR3 coding DNA: TGTGCCAGCAGTTTAGGCGGGCCGAACACCGGGGAGCTGTTTTTT.

The chain couples TRBV28 to TRBJ1-5, with D perhaps TRBD1 (6 bases). This CDR3 is 15 amino acids long. Germline V lookup: CDR1 MDHEN, CDR2 SYDVKM. Between the trimmed V and J ends, which lost 5 bases and 3 bases, there was a span of 14 bases. The CDR3: CASSTQDRLNQPQHF. The CDR3 DNA sequence: TGTGCCAGCAGTACACAGGACAGACTCAATCAGCCCCAGCATTTT.

This chain links TRBV11-2 with TRBJ1-2, with D unresolved. Germline-derived CDR1 and CDR2 are SGHAT and FQNNGV. Trimming cost V 1 base and J 8 bases, with 8 bases left between them. The CDR3 extends over 12 amino acids. In DNA form, the CDR3 reads TGTGCCAGCAGCTTAGCTAAGTGGGGCTACACCTTC. Protein: CASSLAKWGYTF.

This clone was observed a handful of times. The gene calls are TRBV4-2 and TRBJ1-5, with D possibly being TRBD1 (5 bases). The CDR3 spans 17 residues. Germline lookup yields CDR1 LGHNA and CDR2 YNFKEQ. The V gene lost 1 base and the J gene lost 4 bases, with 17 bases spanning the gap. The DNA for the CDR3 is TGTGCCAGCAGCCAAGCCCGAGTCGGGGGTAGTAATCAGCCCCAGCATTTT. Protein sequence: CASSQARVGGSNQPQHF.

This chain uses TRBV7-8 with TRBJ1-2; TRBD1 aligns across 7 bases. Germline V lookup: CDR1 SGHVS, CDR2 FQNEAQ. This CDR3 comprises 12 residues. V was pared by 5 bases and J by 7 bases, with 4 bases of the junction left unmatched. The CDR3 DNA is TGTGCCAGCAGCATGACAGGGCTTGGCTACACCTTC. It specifies CASSMTGLGYTF.

This chain joins TRBV6-1 and TRBJ2-2; D tentatively fits TRBD1 or TRBD2 (6 bases each). Germline-derived CDR1 and CDR2 are MNHNS and SASEGT. Deletions cut 0 bases from V and 6 bases from J, with 14 bases between. The CDR3 consists of 16 residues. The DNA for the CDR3 is TGTGCCAGCAGTGAAGCAGGTTCGGGGGCGGCCGGGGAGCTGTTTTTT. Translation gives CASSEAGSGAAGELFF.

V usage is TRBV5-1 and J usage is TRBJ2-1; 7 bases fit TRBD2. Unmatched junction bases numbered 6, after V lost 4 bases and J lost 5 bases. This CDR3 has 14 amino acids. Germline CDR1 SGHRS, CDR2 YFSETQ. The CDR3 sequence: CASSPGGSNNEQFF. CDR3 in DNA: TGCGCCAGCAGCCCCGGGGGGTCCAACAATGAGCAGTTCTTC.

This chain connects TRBV19 to TRBJ2-7, with 7 nucleotides matching TRBD2. The CDR3 length is 16 residues. Germline V gives CDR1 LNHDA, CDR2 SQIVND (reference sequence). V was pared by 6 bases and J by 0 bases, with 11 bases of the junction left unmatched. DNA for the CDR3: TGTGCCAGTAGCGACCCTGCGGGGGACTTCTCCTACGAGCAGTACTTC. Translated, it gives CASSDPAGDFSYEQYF.

The chain carries TRBV5-1 and TRBJ2-1; no clear D. Trimming left V 4 bases short and J 1 base short, with 12 bases between. This CDR3 comprises 15 residues. Germline CDR1 SGHRS, CDR2 YFSETQ. CDR3 sequence reads: CASSRPERSYNEQFF. The CDR3 DNA is TGCGCCAGCAGCCGCCCTGAACGGTCCTACAATGAGCAGTTCTTC.

The chain employs TRBV6-5 and TRBJ1-5; D gene ambiguous. The V end lost 0 bases, the J end lost 1 base, and 4 bases lay between the germline ends. The CDR3 is 14 residues long. The germline gives CDR1 MNHEY, CDR2 SVGAGI. The CDR3 DNA sequence: TGTGCCAGCAGTTACTCTGGCAGCAATCAGCCCCAGCATTTT. It translates to CASSYSGSNQPQHF.

This rearrangement joins TRBV11-2 to TRBJ1-3; D is uncertain. Germline V lookup: CDR1 SGHAT, CDR2 FQNNGV. The CDR3 is 17 residues long. V shed 3 bases and J shed 0 bases, with 15 bases lying between them. The chain's CDR3 is CASSFSLSPGSGNTIYF. The CDR3 nucleotides read TGTGCCAGCAGCTTTTCCTTGTCCCCGGGCTCTGGAAACACCATATATTTT.

The V and J genes are TRBV7-3 and TRBJ2-2, with 7 bases that match TRBD1. V gave up 3 bases and J gave up 1 base; unmatched junction bases: 2. This CDR3 region has 15 residues. The V gene's germline CDR1 is SGHTA and CDR2 FQGTGA. CDR3 region: CASSLGQWNTGELFF. As DNA, the CDR3 is TGTGCCAGCAGCTTGGGACAGTGGAACACCGGGGAGCTGTTTTTT.

The chain couples TRBV5-1 to TRBJ2-6; D perhaps matches TRBD2 (5 bases). Germline V gene lookup returns CDR1 SGHRS and CDR2 YFSETQ. The CDR3 covers 16 residues. V was cut by 0 bases and J by 4 bases, with 11 bases left in between. Here the CDR3 reads CASSLVGVQGANVLTF. The CDR3 DNA follows: TGCGCCAGCAGCTTGGTCGGGGTACAAGGGGCCAACGTCCTGACTTTC. The variable domain in full, completed from reference TRBV5-1 and TRBJ2-6, reads KAGVTQTPRYLIKTRGQQVTLSCSPISGHRSVSWYQQTPGQGLQFLFEYFSETQRNKGNFPGRFSGRQFSNSRSEMNVSTLELGDSALYLCASSLVGVQGANVLTFGAGSRLTVL.

V gene TRBV11-2 combines with J gene TRBJ2-7; perhaps TRBD1 as D (5 bases). Per the germline V gene, CDR1 is SGHAT and CDR2 is FQNNGV. The CDR3 sequence is 15 residues long. Deletions cut 1 base from V and 2 bases from J, with 12 bases between. The CDR3 DNA reads TGTGCCAGCAGCTTAGTACAGGAATATCCCTACGAGCAGTACTTC. It translates to CASSLVQEYPYEQYF.

The rearrangement links TRBV10-3 to TRBJ1-5; D might be TRBD1 (5 bases). Germline-derived CDR1 and CDR2 are ENHRY and SYGVKD. The CDR3 length is 14 residues. V was cut by 5 bases and J by 0 bases, with 8 bases left in between. The CDR3 spells CAISPDSSNQPQHF. CDR3 bases: TGTGCCATCAGTCCTGACAGTAGCAATCAGCCCCAGCATTTT.